This section outlines one TCR beta chain sequence together with its context. Germline loops: CDR1 SEHNR, CDR2 FQNEAQ (reference sequence). This CDR3 region has 14 residues. V was shortened by 5 bases and J by 4 bases, with 15 bases between the two germline ends. Some clones are missing from TCRdb's copy, which holds only in-frame ones; the method was immunoSEQ multiplex PCR. Of tens of thousands of clones listed, more than 65% are singletons. Sample time point: baseline, week 1 (first vaccination visit). Treatment meaning: pre-vaccination baseline after standard-of-care therapy. This sample is drawn from a study of a mutant IDH1 vaccine in newly diagnosed glioma. Turning to the study itself: Most had both radiotherapy and temozolomide beforehand; others had only one.

This specimen was PBMCs, taken from a glioma patient treated with radiotherapy, temozolomide or both. The rearrangement joins TRBV7-9 to TRBJ2-7; no reliable D call. This receptor was obtained from a middle-aged man with glioma. Some clones in this sample may be carry-over from other donors' samples. CDR3 protein: CASSPFSTLYEQYF. The CDR3, as DNA: TGTGCCAGCAGCCCGTTTAGTACACTTTACGAGCAGTACTTC.